These T cell receptor beta chains were read from a single sample in a study of cytotoxic CD8 clonotypes in ibrutinib-treated CLL. Assay: immunoSEQ multiplex PCR; the TCRdb copy retains only in-frame clones and omits some. The table lists just over 200,000 clones, 65% to 80% of them singletons. This specimen was PBMCs, taken after 12 months of ibrutinib treatment. The receptor set was obtained from a human donor with chronic lymphocytic leukemia. CDR3s include the opening cysteine and the closing phenylalanine or tryptophan. The D gene is left open where the match is weak. Expanded clones are given a class, and other clones once, few, many or no size at all.

V gene: TRBV9
D gene: TRBD2
clone size: few
J gene: TRBJ2-7
CDR3 DNA: TGTGCCAGCAGCCTTAGCGGGAGGGCCGGGGAGCAGTACTTC
CDR3 protein: CASSLSGRAGEQYF

V gene: TRBV29-1
D gene: TRBD1
clone size: .
J gene: TRBJ2-1
CDR3 DNA: TGCAGCGTTGAAGGACAGGGGGTTCGCAATGAGCAGTTCTTC
CDR3 protein: CSVEGQGVRNEQFF

V gene: TRBV28
D gene: .
clone size: .
J gene: TRBJ2-7
CDR3 DNA: TGTGCCAGCCGACCGGGGTCTTCCTACGAGCAGTACTTC
CDR3 protein: CASRPGSSYEQYF

V gene: TRBV7-8
D gene: .
clone size: .
J gene: TRBJ1-2
CDR3 DNA: TGTGCCAGCAGCGGAGACGCCAGCGGCTACACCTTC
CDR3 protein: CASSGDASGYTF

V gene: TRBV13
D gene: TRBD2
clone size: .
J gene: TRBJ2-3
CDR3 DNA: TGTGCCAGCAGCCGACTAGCGGGAGATCCCACAGATACGCAGTATTTT
CDR3 protein: CASSRLAGDPTDTQYF

V gene: TRBV19
D gene: TRBD1
clone size: few
J gene: TRBJ1-1
CDR3 DNA: TGTGCCAGTAGGCGGGACAGGGCGAACACTGAAGCTTTCTTT
CDR3 protein: CASRRDRANTEAFF

V gene: TRBV27
D gene: TRBD1
clone size: .
J gene: TRBJ1-1
CDR3 DNA: TGTGCCAGCAGTTTTGACAGGGGGGGCACTGAAGCTTTCTTT
CDR3 protein: CASSFDRGGTEAFF

V gene: TRBV29-1
D gene: .
clone size: .
J gene: TRBJ1-1
CDR3 DNA: TGCAGCGCCCTGGGCGCCGACCACACTGAAGCTTTCTTT
CDR3 protein: CSALGADHTEAFF

V gene: TRBV15
D gene: .
clone size: few
J gene: TRBJ2-5
CDR3 DNA: TGTGCCACCAGCAGGAGGGAGACCCAGTACTTC
CDR3 protein: CATSRRETQYF

V gene: TRBV5-4
D gene: .
clone size: .
J gene: TRBJ1-2
CDR3 DNA: TGTGCCAGCAGCTTGGCCCGCTGGGAAAGTGTTGGCTACACCTTC
CDR3 protein: CASSLARWESVGYTF

V gene: TRBV4-1
D gene: TRBD2
clone size: few
J gene: TRBJ2-1
CDR3 DNA: TGCGCCAGCAGCCAGGCTAGCGGGTTTTCCTACAATGAGCAGTTCTTC
CDR3 protein: CASSQASGFSYNEQFF

V gene: TRBV4-3
D gene: TRBD1
clone size: .
J gene: TRBJ1-1
CDR3 DNA: TGCGCCAGCAGCCGCCCGGGACAGGGGGCGCGAGCTTTCTTT
CDR3 protein: CASSRPGQGARAFF

V gene: TRBV7-9
D gene: .
clone size: .
J gene: TRBJ2-2
CDR3 DNA: TGTGCCAGCAGCTTACAAGCCGCATACGGGGAGCTGTTTTTT
CDR3 protein: CASSLQAAYGELFF

V gene: TRBV5-1
D gene: .
clone size: .
J gene: TRBJ2-1
CDR3 DNA: TGCGCCAGCAGCCTCGGACCTTACAATGAGCAGTTCTTC
CDR3 protein: CASSLGPYNEQFF

V gene: TRBV7-3
D gene: .
clone size: .
J gene: TRBJ2-3
CDR3 DNA: TGTGCCAGCAGCTTGAGGAGCGGACCCGGCACAGATACGCAGTATTTT
CDR3 protein: CASSLRSGPGTDTQYF

V gene: TRBV19
D gene: .
clone size: .
J gene: TRBJ2-7
CDR3 DNA: TGTGCCAGTAGAGAGACACGACCCCCCTACGAGCAGTACTTC
CDR3 protein: CASRETRPPYEQYF

V gene: TRBV7-9
D gene: .
clone size: .
J gene: TRBJ1-1
CDR3 DNA: TGTGCCAGCAGCTTAGCGTCACGTCTCATGAACACTGAAGCTTTCTTT
CDR3 protein: CASSLASRLMNTEAFF

V gene: TRBV28
D gene: .
clone size: .
J gene: TRBJ2-1
CDR3 DNA: TGTGCCAGCAGTTTACGGGGGAGTCCCTACAATGAGCAGTTCTTC
CDR3 protein: CASSLRGSPYNEQFF

V gene: TRBV6-5
D gene: TRBD2
clone size: .
J gene: TRBJ2-1
CDR3 DNA: TGTGCCAGCAGCGCGGGACTAGCGGGGAGGGGTGAGCAGTTCTTC
CDR3 protein: CASSAGLAGRGEQFF

V gene: TRBV7-3
D gene: .
clone size: .
J gene: TRBJ2-7
CDR3 DNA: TGTGCCAGCAGCTCGACCCAGGGTCGCGAGCAGTACTTC
CDR3 protein: CASSSTQGREQYF

V gene: TRBV18
D gene: .
clone size: .
J gene: TRBJ1-1
CDR3 DNA: TGTGCCAGCTCACCAACCCTGGTGTCGGCAGGGAATAGAGCGAACACTGAAGCTTTCTTT
CDR3 protein: CASSPTLVSAGNRANTEAFF

V gene: TRBV5-1
D gene: TRBD1
clone size: .
J gene: TRBJ1-1
CDR3 DNA: TGCGCCAGCAGCTCATTCCAGGGGGCCGGCACTGAAGCTTTCTTT
CDR3 protein: CASSSFQGAGTEAFF

V gene: TRBV10-1
D gene: .
clone size: .
J gene: TRBJ1-1
CDR3 DNA: TGCGCCAGCAGTGAGTCGAGTTCCGTGAACACTGAAGCTTTCTTT
CDR3 protein: CASSESSSVNTEAFF

V gene: TRBV19
D gene: .
clone size: .
J gene: TRBJ1-6
CDR3 DNA: TGTGCCAGTAGTATGCGGCGGGAGCGGTCACCCCTCCACTTT
CDR3 protein: CASSMRRERSPLHF

V gene: TRBV2
D gene: TRBD1
clone size: .
J gene: TRBJ1-2
CDR3 DNA: TGTGCCACCCTACAGGGGAACTATGGCTACACCTTC
CDR3 protein: CATLQGNYGYTF

V gene: TRBV7-7
D gene: .
clone size: few
J gene: TRBJ2-2
CDR3 DNA: TGTGCTAGCAGTGCTTGGACCCTCAGCACCGGGGAGCTGTTTTTT
CDR3 protein: CASSAWTLSTGELFF

V gene: TRBV6-5
D gene: .
clone size: .
J gene: TRBJ2-1
CDR3 DNA: TGTGCCAGCAGTTACGAATTTGGCGATGAGCAGTTCTTC
CDR3 protein: CASSYEFGDEQFF

V gene: TRBV19
D gene: .
clone size: .
J gene: TRBJ2-2
CDR3 DNA: TGTGCCAGTAATGAGGGCCGCATCACTAACACCGGGGAGCTGTTTTTT
CDR3 protein: CASNEGRITNTGELFF

V gene: TRBV7-6
D gene: .
clone size: .
J gene: TRBJ1-1
CDR3 DNA: TGTGCCAGCAGCCAGGCGTTGGGTACTGAAGCTTTCTTT
CDR3 protein: CASSQALGTEAFF

V gene: TRBV6-1
D gene: .
clone size: few
J gene: TRBJ2-7
CDR3 DNA: TGTGCCAGCTCATTTGGACAGACGATCTACGAGCAGTACTTC
CDR3 protein: CASSFGQTIYEQYF

V gene: TRBV2
D gene: TRBD1
clone size: few
J gene: TRBJ1-5
CDR3 DNA: TGTGCCAGCAGCAAACAGGGGACGAGCAATCAGCCCCAGCATTTT
CDR3 protein: CASSKQGTSNQPQHF

V gene: TRBV10-3
D gene: .
clone size: .
J gene: TRBJ1-5
CDR3 DNA: TGTGCCATCAGTGATCTAGGGGATAGTCAGCCCCAGCATTTT
CDR3 protein: CAISDLGDSQPQHF

V gene: TRBV4-1
D gene: .
clone size: .
J gene: TRBJ2-7
CDR3 DNA: TGCGCCAGCAGCCAATATCCAAAACCCTACGAGCAGTACTTC
CDR3 protein: CASSQYPKPYEQYF

V gene: TRBV5-6
D gene: TRBD1
clone size: .
J gene: TRBJ1-2
CDR3 DNA: TGTGCCAGCAGCTCCGGGACAGGGACCTATGGCTACACCTTC
CDR3 protein: CASSSGTGTYGYTF

V gene: TRBV28
D gene: .
clone size: few
J gene: TRBJ1-2
CDR3 DNA: TGTGCCAGCAGCACTTTCCAAGGGAGCTATGGCTACACCTTC
CDR3 protein: CASSTFQGSYGYTF

V gene: TRBV14
D gene: .
clone size: .
J gene: TRBJ2-5
CDR3 DNA: TGTGCCAGCAGCCAATCCGAGACCCAGTACTTC
CDR3 protein: CASSQSETQYF

V gene: TRBV7-6
D gene: .
clone size: .
J gene: TRBJ1-4
CDR3 DNA: TGTGCCAGCAGCTTAGCCCGGCGTGAAAAACTGTTTTTT
CDR3 protein: CASSLARREKLFF

V gene: TRBV29-1
D gene: .
clone size: once
J gene: TRBJ1-1
CDR3 DNA: TGCAGCGTTGATCCCAGGAAGAACACTGAAGCTTTCTTT
CDR3 protein: CSVDPRKNTEAFF

V gene: TRBV4-1
D gene: .
clone size: few
J gene: TRBJ2-3
CDR3 DNA: TGCGCCAGCAGCGGCTCCGGGACGCCACGAGATACGCAGTATTTT
CDR3 protein: CASSGSGTPRDTQYF

V gene: TRBV7-9
D gene: TRBD2
clone size: .
J gene: TRBJ2-7
CDR3 DNA: TGTGCCAGCAGCTCACGGGAGGTCCCATGGGAGCAGTACTTC
CDR3 protein: CASSSREVPWEQYF

V gene: TRBV15
D gene: .
clone size: few
J gene: TRBJ1-1
CDR3 DNA: TGTGCCACCAGCAGAGTCGGGGGCGAAGCTTTCTTT
CDR3 protein: CATSRVGGEAFF

V gene: TRBV7-3
D gene: .
clone size: .
J gene: TRBJ2-1
CDR3 DNA: TGTGCCAGCAGCTTGTACGCTCAGAGCTCCTACAATGAGCAGTTCTTC
CDR3 protein: CASSLYAQSSYNEQFF

V gene: TRBV6-6
D gene: .
clone size: .
J gene: TRBJ1-4
CDR3 DNA: TGTGCCAGCAGCCAAATGGGCAGGGAAAAACTGTTTTTT
CDR3 protein: CASSQMGREKLFF

V gene: TRBV7-8
D gene: .
clone size: .
J gene: TRBJ1-1
CDR3 DNA: TGTGCCAGCAGCTTTGAACTGGCTGAAGCTTTCTTT
CDR3 protein: CASSFELAEAFF

V gene: TRBV2
D gene: .
clone size: .
J gene: TRBJ1-2
CDR3 DNA: TGTGCCAGCAATGCGGGAGGCAGCTATGGCTACACCTTC
CDR3 protein: CASNAGGSYGYTF

V gene: TRBV7-2
D gene: .
clone size: .
J gene: TRBJ2-1
CDR3 DNA: TGTGCCAGCAGCCCGAGTCGTAATGAGCAGTTCTTC
CDR3 protein: CASSPSRNEQFF

V gene: TRBV5-6
D gene: .
clone size: .
J gene: TRBJ2-5
CDR3 DNA: TGTGCCAGCAGCTTCAGGGCGGAAGAGACCCAGTACTTC
CDR3 protein: CASSFRAEETQYF

V gene: TRBV9
D gene: TRBD1
clone size: .
J gene: TRBJ2-1
CDR3 DNA: TGTGCCAGCAGCTCAGGGCCAGGGGGCTCTAGCAATGAGCAGTTCTTC
CDR3 protein: CASSSGPGGSSNEQFF

V gene: TRBV2
D gene: .
clone size: .
J gene: TRBJ2-2
CDR3 DNA: TGTGCCAGCAGCGGGGACGGGGCCGGGGAGCTGTTTTTT
CDR3 protein: CASSGDGAGELFF

V gene: TRBV28
D gene: .
clone size: .
J gene: TRBJ2-3
CDR3 DNA: TGTGCCAGCAGCCCACCGGGGGCAGATACGCAGTATTTT
CDR3 protein: CASSPPGADTQYF

V gene: TRBV12-5
D gene: TRBD1
clone size: .
J gene: TRBJ1-5
CDR3 DNA: TGTGCTAGTGACCAGGGGGGCAATCAGCCCCAGCATTTT
CDR3 protein: CASDQGGNQPQHF

V gene: TRBV19
D gene: .
clone size: few
J gene: TRBJ1-2
CDR3 DNA: TGTGCCAGTAGCCTCCCTAACAGTTTAAACTATGGCTACACCTTC
CDR3 protein: CASSLPNSLNYGYTF

V gene: TRBV6-5
D gene: .
clone size: once
J gene: TRBJ2-1
CDR3 DNA: TGTGCCAGCACCTCTCGAGGCTCCTACAATGAGCAGTTCTTC
CDR3 protein: CASTSRGSYNEQFF